The rows below give T cell receptor beta chains drawn from one sample of a study of OX40 agonist ivuxolimab in advanced cancers. The repertoire was sequenced with immunoSEQ multiplex PCR; TCRdb's copy has only in-frame clones and lacks some. Altogether some 70,000 clones are present, roughly 84% being singletons, with the ten largest covering 1.1%. Sequences were derived from CD4+ or CD8+ T cells sorted from blood, sampled in a trial of the OX40 agonist ivuxolimab. Every receptor here comes from an adult with an advanced solid tumor such as melanoma, head and neck, liver or kidney cancer. Each CDR3 is given with its conserved first and last residue. The D gene is left open where the match is weak. Clone size is not always given. Where it is, it says once, few, many or a class for expanded clones.

>-|TRBV19|TRBJ1-1|-
CASSPRGSSGTEAFF
TGTGCCAGTAGTCCTCGGGGCAGTTCGGGCACTGAAGCTTTCTTT
>-|TRBV5-5|TRBJ1-1|TRBD1
CASTSDRVAFF
TGTGCCAGCACCTCTGACAGGGTGGCTTTCTTT
>-|TRBV2|TRBJ2-7|-
CASSEQGKYYEQYF
TGTGCCAGCAGTGAACAGGGGAAATACTACGAGCAGTACTTC
>-|TRBV6-1|TRBJ2-7|TRBD1
CASSGPTGGWYEQYF
TGTGCCAGCAGTGGACCGACAGGGGGTTGGTACGAGCAGTACTTC
>-|TRBV19|TRBJ1-2|TRBD1
CASRPGRGTGNLYGYTF
TGTGCCAGTAGACCGGGGAGGGGGACAGGAAATCTCTATGGCTACACCTTC
>-|TRBV7-2|TRBJ1-2|TRBD1
CASTRTGGGMYGYTF
TGTGCCAGCACCCGGACAGGGGGGGGGATGTATGGCTACACCTTC
>-|TRBV6-5|TRBJ2-5|TRBD2
CASSYSEASGRETQYF
TGTGCCAGCAGTTACTCTGAGGCTAGCGGGAGAGAGACCCAGTACTTC
>-|TRBV18|TRBJ2-2|-
CASSLLSDTGELFF
TGTGCCAGCTCACTACTCAGCGACACCGGGGAGCTGTTTTTT
>-|TRBV6-5|TRBJ2-7|TRBD1
CATLGQGVHEQYF
TGTGCCACCCTGGGACAGGGAGTTCACGAGCAGTACTTC
>-|TRBV10-3|TRBJ1-3|TRBD1
CAISPAGTGGNTIYF
TGTGCCATCAGCCCCGCCGGGACAGGGGGAAACACCATATATTTT
>-|TRBV18|TRBJ1-5|TRBD1
CASSPGTGVGTNQPQHF
TGTGCCAGCTCACCAGGCACAGGGGTAGGGACGAATCAGCCCCAGCATTTT
>-|TRBV6-5|TRBJ1-5|-
CASSYTTGEPQHF
TGTGCCAGCAGTTACACGACCGGGGAGCCCCAGCATTTT
>-|TRBV29-1|TRBJ1-1|-
CSVPGPLGTYTEAFF
TGCAGTGTACCGGGACCCCTCGGGACGTACACTGAAGCTTTCTTT
>-|TRBV7-2|TRBJ1-1|-
CASSHGDTAEAFF
TGTGCCAGCAGTCACGGGGATACCGCTGAAGCTTTCTTT
>-|TRBV6-1|TRBJ1-5|TRBD1
CAIRGPSNQPQHF
TGTGCCATCAGGGGGCCGAGCAATCAGCCCCAGCATTTT
>-|TRBV21-1|TRBJ2-7|-
CASVQGVYEQYF
TGTGCCAGCGTTCAGGGGGTATACGAGCAGTACTTC
>-|TRBV5-8|TRBJ2-3|TRBD2
CASSLFAGGATDTQYF
TGTGCCAGCAGCTTGTTTGCGGGGGGTGCCACAGATACGCAGTATTTT
>few|TRBV7-9|TRBJ1-2|TRBD1
CASSWGQGMGYTF
TGTGCCAGCAGCTGGGGACAGGGGATGGGCTACACCTTC
>-|TRBV29-1|TRBJ1-2|TRBD1
CSVGTGGAENYGYTF
TGCAGCGTTGGGACAGGGGGGGCGGAGAACTATGGCTACACCTTC
>-|TRBV6-5|TRBJ1-2|-
CASSYSMKGDGGYTF
TGTGCCAGCAGTTACTCGATGAAGGGGGATGGTGGCTACACCTTC
>-|TRBV6-5|TRBJ1-3|-
CASSYSPDSGNTIYF
TGTGCCAGCAGTTACTCCCCAGATTCTGGAAACACCATATATTTT
>-|TRBV6-6|TRBJ1-2|-
CASSNNGIGYTF
TGTGCCAGCAGTAATAATGGGATTGGCTACACCTTC
>-|TRBV2|TRBJ2-5|-
CASSQGYQETQYF
TGTGCCAGCTCCCAGGGATATCAAGAGACCCAGTACTTC
>-|TRBV6-5|TRBJ1-1|-
CASSYSTGTEAFF
TGTGCCAGCAGTTACTCGACTGGGACTGAAGCTTTCTTT
>once|TRBV11-3|TRBJ1-1|-
CASSYRVGTEAFF
TGTGCCAGCAGCTACAGGGTTGGCACTGAAGCTTTCTTT
>-|TRBV6-6|TRBJ2-3|-
CASSYSRADTQYF
TGTGCCAGCAGTTACTCGCGGGCAGATACGCAGTATTTT
>-|TRBV4-3|TRBJ2-5|-
CASSQDAKNKRTQYF
TGCGCCAGCAGCCAAGATGCAAAGAACAAGAGGACCCAGTACTTC
>-|TRBV25-1|TRBJ2-4|TRBD1
CASSATGNIQYF
TGTGCCAGCAGTGCGACAGGGAACATTCAGTACTTC
>few|TRBV7-9|TRBJ1-1|-
CASSFGVGYTEAFF
TGTGCCAGCAGCTTCGGGGTGGGGTACACTGAAGCTTTCTTT
>-|TRBV5-1|TRBJ2-2|-
CASKVQTGELFF
TGCGCCAGCAAAGTCCAGACCGGGGAGCTGTTTTTT
>-|TRBV7-2|TRBJ2-3|-
CASSIDGSTDTQYF
TGTGCCAGCAGTATCGACGGGAGCACAGATACGCAGTATTTT
>-|TRBV10-2|TRBJ1-2|-
CASSEGGNYGYTF
TGCGCCAGCAGTGAAGGGGGGAACTATGGCTACACCTTC
>-|TRBV2|TRBJ2-5|TRBD2
CASSEPPSGGYEKETQYF
TGTGCCAGCAGTGAACCCCCTAGCGGGGGGTATGAAAAAGAGACCCAGTACTTC
>-|TRBV6-5|TRBJ2-6|-
CASSSIISGANVLTF
TGTGCCAGCAGTTCCATCATCTCTGGGGCCAACGTCCTGACTTTC
>-|TRBV29-1|TRBJ1-5|-
CSVVLARNQPQHF
TGCAGCGTTGTTTTGGCCCGCAATCAGCCCCAGCATTTT
>once|TRBV9|TRBJ2-5|TRBD1
CASSGRTGIQETQYF
TGTGCCAGCAGCGGACGGACAGGGATCCAAGAGACCCAGTACTTC
>-|TRBV13|TRBJ1-6|TRBD1
CASSTDRDSPLHF
TGTGCCAGCAGCACGGACAGGGACTCACCCCTCCACTTT